Below are 21 T cell receptor beta chains sequenced from a single sample in a study of shared clonotypes between healthy human individuals (dated by TCRdb to the early 2020s). CD8 naive samples consisted of CD45RO-negative cells that were positively selected for CCR7, yielding a CD45RA+CCR7+ population without TemRA cells. The method was the immunoSEQ multiplex PCR assay. Entries here come from immuneACCESS through TCRdb and include only in-frame sequences with V and J called. Some clones fail to appear in such tables; in the studies checked, an unresolved V gene covers under half of the shortfall, and the cause of the remainder is unknown. The sample data list about 750,000 clones, and around 93% of these were observed just once. Around 24% of the sample goes to the ten largest clones. The sample consisted of naive CD8+ T cells sorted from blood. The sample's cell subset or site label, decoded: CD45RA+CCR7+. The receptors were gathered from a man aged 25 to 40 in good health.

The chain employs TRBV10-1 and TRBJ2-7; possibly TRBD2 for D (6 bases). Germline CDR1 WNHNN, CDR2 SYGVQD (reference sequence). CDR3 length equals 13 residues. Trimming removed 2 bases at V and 6 bases at J, with 11 bases between. The CDR3 region is CASSETGESEQYF. The CDR3 region has the DNA TGCGCCAGCAGTGAGACGGGAGAAAGCGAGCAGTACTTC.

Regarding this clone: This sample includes further DNA sequences coding for the same CDR3. This chain connects TRBV2 to TRBJ2-7; 10 bases are a match to TRBD2. CDR1 and CDR2 (germline): SNHLY, FYNNEI. The CDR3 has 14 residues. V was pared by 5 bases and J by 2 bases, with 3 bases of the junction left unmatched. CDR3 residues: CASSSLAGAYEQYF. The CDR3 region has the DNA TGTGCCAGCAGTTCTCTAGCGGGGGCCTACGAGCAGTACTTC.

The rearrangement links TRBV14 to TRBJ1-1, with 8 nucleotides matching TRBD1. Trimming at V came to 3 bases and at J to 4 bases, leaving 7 bases not matched to a gene. Looked up from germline, CDR1 is SGHDN and CDR2 is FVKESK. The CDR3 runs 15 residues. As DNA, the CDR3 is TGTGCCAGCAGCCAGCCTACAGGGGGAGGCACTGAAGCTTTCTTT. Protein: CASSQPTGGGTEAFF.

The chain carries TRBV19 and TRBJ2-7; D ambiguous. The V and J ends lost 3 bases and 0 bases respectively, with 12 bases between them. The CDR3 is made up of 15 amino acids. Germline V lookup: CDR1 LNHDA, CDR2 SQIVND (reference sequence). The CDR3, as DNA: TGTGCCAGTAGTATCGCTCGTGACAACTCCTACGAGCAGTACTTC. Translation: CASSIARDNSYEQYF. Full variable domain (rest looked up from reference TRBV19 and TRBJ2-7): DGGITQSPKYLFRKEGQNVTLSCEQNLNHDAMYWYRQDPGQGLRLIYYSQIVNDFQKGDIAEGYSVSREKKESFPLTVTSAQKNPTAFYLCASSIARDNSYEQYFGPGTRLTVT.

The gene calls are TRBV10-3 and TRBJ1-5; no definite D call. Germline V gives CDR1 ENHRY, CDR2 SYGVKD. The ends were cut back, 3 bases at V and 0 bases at J, with 6 bases in the middle. The CDR3 contains 14 residues. CDR3 loop: CAISDPYSNQPQHF. The CDR3 DNA is TGTGCCATCAGTGACCCGTATAGCAATCAGCCCCAGCATTTT.

The chain carries TRBV10-3 and TRBJ1-1, with D maybe TRBD1 (5 bases). CDR3 length: 17 amino acids. The V gene's germline CDR1 is ENHRY and CDR2 SYGVKD. V dropped 6 bases and J dropped 0 bases, with 20 bases sitting between them. DNA of the CDR3: TGTGCCATCAGCGGCCCCGGGACGAATGCCATGAACACTGAAGCTTTCTTT. This codes for CAISGPGTNAMNTEAFF.

This chain uses TRBV9 with TRBJ2-7; 10 nucleotides line up with TRBD1. Per germline, CDR1 SGDLS and CDR2 YYNGEE. The CDR3 length is 16 residues. V was clipped by 7 bases and J by 3 bases; unmatched bases: 13. CDR3 region: CASSSQGGDRGYEQYF. CDR3 coding DNA: TGTGCCAGCTCCAGCCAAGGGGGGGACAGGGGCTACGAGCAGTACTTC.

This chain links TRBV9 with TRBJ2-3; 8 bases align to TRBD1. V lost 3 bases and J lost 1; bases outside the gene matches: 4. Germline V gene data show CDR1 as SGDLS and CDR2 as YYNGEE. The CDR3 loop spans 15 amino acids. The chain's CDR3 is CASSDPGQGTDTQYF. CDR3 in DNA: TGTGCCAGCAGCGATCCGGGACAGGGCACAGATACGCAGTATTTT.

The chain uses TRBV28 and TRBJ2-1; tentative D call: TRBD2 (5 bases). Germline V gives CDR1 MDHEN, CDR2 SYDVKM. The ends were cut back, 4 bases at V and 3 bases at J, with 7 bases in the middle. The CDR3 loop spans 13 amino acids. The CDR3 nucleotides read TGTGCCAGCAGTTCCCGGGACTACAATGAGCAGTTCTTC. It codes for CASSSRDYNEQFF.

This chain links TRBV5-6 with TRBJ2-5; maybe TRBD2 (6 bases). The CDR3 totals 17 residues. Trimming removed 1 base from V and 1 base from J, with 17 bases in between. The germline V gene has CDR1 SGHDT and CDR2 YYEEEE. The CDR3 protein is CASSLLTGVSVQETQYF. Here the CDR3 DNA reads TGTGCCAGCAGCTTGTTGACGGGAGTTAGCGTCCAAGAGACCCAGTACTTC.

The chain has TRBV7-2 and TRBJ2-5; D remains ambiguous. CDR3 length equals 13 residues. The ends were cut back, 3 bases at V and 2 bases at J, with 7 bases in the middle. Germline loops: CDR1 SGHTA, CDR2 FQGNSA. The CDR3 DNA reads as TGTGCCAGCAGCTTTGACTCTCAAGAGACCCAGTACTTC. Translation gives CASSFDSQETQYF.

CDR3 coding DNA: TGTGCCACCGGAATCGGGACAGGGGCTAAGCCCCAGCATTTT. Translated, it gives CATGIGTGAKPQHF. The chain couples TRBV15 to TRBJ1-5; 10 bases agree with TRBD1. The germline gives CDR1 LNHNV, CDR2 YYDKDF (reference sequence). V lost 8 bases to trimming and J lost 8 bases; unmatched junction nucleotides: 9. The CDR3 has 14 residues.

This clone was seen more than once but under ten times. This chain connects TRBV25-1 to TRBJ2-2, with D perhaps given as TRBD1 or TRBD2 (5 bases each). Trimming shortened V by 3 bases and J by 7 bases, and 15 bases separated the two germline ends. Per germline, CDR1 MGHDK and CDR2 SYGVNS. CDR3 length: 15 amino acids. The CDR3 loop reads CASSDWDEVIGELFF. The CDR3 DNA reads as TGTGCCAGCAGTGACTGGGACGAGGTTATCGGGGAGCTGTTTTTT.

CDR3 loop: CASSREVVMETQYF. For the CDR3, the DNA is TGTGCCAGCTCCCGAGAGGTAGTCATGGAGACCCAGTACTTC. This chain uses TRBV6-6 with TRBJ2-5, with unresolved D. Germline V CDR1 and CDR2: MNHNY, SVGAGI (reference sequence). Trimming took 8 bases from V and 5 from J, leaving 18 bases between them. This CDR3 has 14 residues.

The CDR3 reads CASTLTAFNTEAFF. The CDR3 DNA reads TGTGCCAGCACCCTGACAGCTTTCAACACTGAAGCTTTCTTT. This chain connects TRBV27 to TRBJ1-1; tentatively, D is TRBD1 (5 bases). With 7 bases removed from V and 2 bases from J, the gap between germline ends came to 14 bases. Germline CDR1 MNHEY, CDR2 SMNVEV (reference sequence). CDR3 length: 14 residues.

The CDR3 DNA follows: TGTGCCAGCAGTGAAGCTTCAGGAGCCTACGAGCAGTACTTC. Residues: CASSEASGAYEQYF. This chain uses TRBV2 with TRBJ2-7; D is ambiguous. The V gene's germline CDR1 is SNHLY and CDR2 FYNNEI. V lost 0 bases and J lost 2, with 8 bases in between. This CDR3 is built from 14 residues.

The chain is built from TRBV9 and TRBJ1-2, with a weak D call TRBD1 (5 bases). From germline, CDR1 is SGDLS and CDR2 YYNGEE. The germline V and J ends were trimmed by 6 bases and 4 bases, with 10 bases remaining between them. The CDR3 is 12 amino acids. The CDR3 protein is CASTDTSYGYTF. The CDR3 DNA is TGTGCCAGCACGGACACGAGCTATGGCTACACCTTC.

J is TRBJ1-2 and V is TRBV5-4; D is unresolved. In germline, CDR1 is SGHNT, CDR2 YYREEE (reference sequence). V was shortened by 2 bases and J by 0 bases, with 8 bases between the two germline ends. The length of the CDR3 is 14 residues. The CDR3 nucleotides read TGTGCCAGCAGCTTCGTAGGCTCTAACTATGGCTACACCTTC. The encoded protein is CASSFVGSNYGYTF.

This clone was counted a single time. The chain carries TRBV4-1 and TRBJ1-1, with D uncertain. Trimming left V 3 bases short and J 4 bases short, with 9 bases between. This CDR3 comprises 13 residues. CDR1 and CDR2 from the germline V gene are MGHRA and YSYEKL. Written as DNA, the CDR3 is TGCGCCAGCAGCCACCGCTTGACCACTGAAGCTTTCTTT. Amino acids: CASSHRLTTEAFF.

The V call is TRBV28, the J call TRBJ2-1; D perhaps matches TRBD1 (6 bases). Germline CDR1 MDHEN, CDR2 SYDVKM. The ends were cut back, 8 bases at V and 9 bases at J, with 17 bases in the middle. This CDR3 has 13 residues. CDR3 sequence reads: CASQIGGWGEQFF. CDR3 sequence (DNA): TGTGCCAGCCAAATAGGGGGATGGGGTGAGCAGTTCTTC.

V gene TRBV10-1 combines with J gene TRBJ2-1; D possibly uses TRBD1 or TRBD2 (6 bases each). The CDR3 is 15 residues long. CDR1 is WNHNN, CDR2 SYGVQD, per germline (reference sequence). V was shortened by 3 bases and J by 5 bases, with 14 bases between the two germline ends. Here the CDR3 reads CASSERRGKNNEQFF. The CDR3 DNA is TGCGCCAGCAGTGAAAGGAGGGGGAAGAACAATGAGCAGTTCTTC.